This T cell receptor (beta chain) is drawn from a study of cytomegalovirus exposure and HLA in healthy donors (dated by TCRdb to between 2016 and 2019). The study in broad terms: An earlier analysis of 587 of the donors reported more than 250 Gb of sequence data and around 110 million unique TCR beta sequences from about 179 million T cells. An early release that covered some 640 HLA-typed donors contained approximately 300 gigabases of sequencing data and some 87 million unique TCR sequences. Of the roughly 400 genotyped donors, over 65% fell in the genetic ancestry cluster associated with self-reported Caucasian donors. The aim of the study was to test whether cataloging public T cell receptors could identify signatures of past pathogen exposure. Using immunosequencing, the study profiled T cell repertoires from 666 subjects and related those repertoires to cytomegalovirus serostatus. Besides the first cohort of around 670 subjects, a separate validation cohort made up of 120 different subjects was used. To predict cytomegalovirus infection status, the study brought together high-throughput TCR immunosequencing, statistical association of individual TCRs with disease status, and machine learning. To study patterns of TCR occurrence, a later analysis re-analyzed previously published TCR beta repertoires from several hundred donors and added high-resolution HLA genotyping. Rather than drawing on any new phenotypic data, the later analysis identified candidate immune exposures from TCR beta sequences and the way those sequences occurred across donors. An earlier analysis of 587 of the donors used high-throughput TCR beta sequencing to judge whether each TCR beta V gene segment behaved as functional or pseudogenic. Alongside the repertoire data, information on donor age, sex, ethnicity and CMV serostatus was compiled. A later genetic analysis took genome-wide SNP genotypes for 398 of the 666 donors and used that subset as a discovery cohort. Every repertoire in the discovery cohort had been generated on one and the same sequencing platform. HLA typing covered class I and class II loci at four-digit resolution. The number of typed donors differed by locus: 629-630 for A, B, C, DRB1 and DQB1; approximately 530 for DQA1; 606 for DPA1; and about 470 for DPB1. Roughly 5 DR-DQ haplotypes were handled as single units for association and clustering, since linkage in the cohort was strong. Among some 410 genotyped donors of the cohort, an average of approximately 240,000 unique TCR beta nucleotide sequences was sequenced per donor, of which about 19% were non-productive.

The cohort was made up of approximately 670 healthy bone marrow donors. At the time of sampling, all cohort members were nominally healthy, though unrecorded immune exposures were likely present. The donor was CMV seropositive and belonged to the group of 250 to 300 seropositive cohort members. Every donor gave a peripheral blood sample, and the peripheral blood mononuclear cells from that sample were used for TCR beta sequencing. The Qiagen DNeasy Blood Extraction Kit was used to extract genomic DNA from the blood cell samples. Note on this clone: It has no known antigen specificity. No much larger clonotype is one base removed from it; base qualities were not supplied.

The library came from the immunoSEQ multiplex PCR assay. A mixture of 60 forward primers for TCR Vbeta segments and 13 reverse primers for TCR Jbeta segments was used in the multiplex PCR. A multiplex PCR assay on genomic DNA amplified the CDR3 region of rearranged TCR beta genes. The amplified TCR beta libraries were sequenced on the Illumina HiSeq System as 87-base-pair reads. For the original study's pipeline: Across the 666 repertoires, a later analysis counted about 81 million unique TCR beta chains, around 11 million of which were shared by at least two donors. Raw reads were error-corrected and collapsed into unique sequences by a nearest-neighbor algorithm in which closely related sequences were merged to remove PCR and sequencing errors. To assign V, D and J gene segments, CDR3 sequences were aligned to IMGT reference sequences. For a sequence to be retained, at least a six-nucleotide match to both a V gene segment and a J gene segment was required. A rearrangement counted as productive if the CDR3 had no stop codons and remained in frame with V and J, and every other rearrangement counted as non-productive. CDR3 was defined by IMGT convention, running from the second conserved V-encoded cysteine to the conserved J-encoded phenylalanine. In an earlier analysis of roughly 610 of the donors, sequences lacking an unambiguous match to a single V gene segment were excluded. In an earlier analysis of more than 500 of the donors, a V segment was called functional when productive rearrangements were above 56.7%, and segregating when the standard deviation between donors exceeded 5%. A statistical classification framework was built for diagnosing cytomegalovirus status from the catalog of TCR beta chain sequences. In a later analysis, TCR nucleotide sequences were compared against IMGT/GENE-DB human TR gene sequences so that V and J genes could be assigned. The TCRdist pipeline was used in a later analysis to assign CDR3 sequences and most-parsimonious VDJ recombination scenarios. In a later analysis, each TCR beta chain was defined by its CDR3 amino acid sequence together with its V-gene family, and reads without a unique V-gene family were excluded. As a way to deal with suspected cross-contamination and a sequencing artifact, a later analysis dropped approximately 590 nucleotide sequences that were highly shared and had low generation probability. In a later analysis, a clonal expansion index for each public chain was calculated from normalized within-repertoire ranks of inferred template counts. In a later analysis, generation probabilities were computed with a VDJ recombination model fitted to out-of-frame rearrangements, and the resulting probabilities were checked against IGoR. Hypergeometric tests were used in a later analysis to score TCR-TCR, TCR-HLA and TCR-CMV co-occurrence, with a repertoire-size bias correction applied to the TCR pairs. In a later analysis, false discovery rates were estimated by permuting HLA or CMV assignments 20 times. A later analysis grouped co-occurring TCRs with DBSCAN, adding TCRdist sequence similarity when clustering within HLA-allele-positive subsets. For co-occurrence clustering, repertoires with fewer than 30,000 or more than 120,000 public chains were excluded, along with 4 to 6 repertoires with anomalous nucleotide sharing. In TCRdb, the immuneACCESS table is reduced to in-frame sequences with V and J assigned. These tables do not hold every clone; where another copy was compared, an unresolved V gene accounts for under half, and the others remain unexplained. D and trimming come from the DNA, and the V and J calls and clone size come from that table. The sample table lists 140,000 or so clones, 70% to 85% of them with a count of one. The ten largest clonotypes hold roughly 9.9% of the sample.

From cysteine to phenylalanine, the CDR3 is 14 amino acids long. Only CDR3 DNA is held: 42 bases, read in frame from base 1. CDR1 SGHRS and CDR2 YFSETQ were looked up in the germline V gene. V and J lose 4 bases and 0 bases, and a span of 8 bases separates them. General findings and caveats noted by the study authors: In a later genetic analysis, fewer N-insertions in productive TCRs were reported among donors in an Asian-associated ancestry cluster than the approximately 670-donor mean. Strong co-occurrence of HLA alleles, especially DR and DQ, made assigning TCR associations to individual alleles difficult. In a later analysis, HLA-associated TCR beta chains showed more clonal expansion and lower generation probabilities than non-associated chains that were equally common. Most TCR sequences were seen in very few donors, while some public TCRs were found in many individuals. Presence/absence analyses assumed roughly uniform sequencing depth across donors, an assumption that may not hold. In a later analysis, several top co-occurrence clusters were reported to appear linked to parvovirus B19, influenza, CMV and Epstein-Barr virus. In an earlier analysis of some 640 of the donors, most TCR beta V segments were observed in productive rearrangements about 90% or about 30% of the time, broadly matching IMGT annotations. The cohort was sequenced for TCR beta chains only, and without alpha or paired-chain data the features that could be detected were limited. About 17 rarely observed V segments, including chromosome 9 orphons, were excluded from the earlier analysis of about 610 of the donors because counts were too low. Most CMV-associated TCR beta chains appeared to be HLA-restricted in a later analysis, and the HLA associations seemed to be driven largely by CMV exposure. The authors suggested that the approach could potentially be extended to other disease states and immunological phenotypes. According to a later analysis, TCR association rates differed among HLA loci, with DRB1 alleles showing the most associated TCRs and HLA-C alleles showing the fewest. An association between a missense DCLRE1C variant and V-gene and J-gene trimming of TCR beta chains was found in a later genetic analysis and replicated in an independent cohort. Some IMGT-functional V segments, including TRBV6-2 and TRBV6-3, could not be told apart with the 87-base-pair reads, so those segments were excluded. The study gave a list of some 150 TCR beta chains associated with cytomegalovirus. Three of the identified cytomegalovirus-associated TCR beta chains were confirmed in vitro to be specific for cytomegalovirus antigens. In both the original and validation cohorts, the classifier was reported to diagnose cytomegalovirus status with high specificity and sensitivity. A cluster of highly shared sequence variants was judged likely to represent a technical artifact of the sequencing pipeline. At a false discovery rate of 0.05, a later analysis linked some 18,000 TCR beta sequences to specific HLA alleles. Correlated functional status among segregating V segments might reflect linkage disequilibrium, but an unknown experimental factor could not be ruled out. CMV serostatus was the only immune exposure information available for the cohort. HLA typing was unavailable for some donors at each locus, so association tests used only the typed subset. A further reported finding was that TCR beta sequences accurately predicted the HLA-A and HLA-B alleles for most subjects in the first cohort.

The rearrangement combines TRBV5-1 with TRBJ1-3, and TRBD1 may be the D gene, going by 6 matching bases. The sequencing input was PBMCs. The TCR comes from a woman aged 55-70 years in good health and CMV-seropositive. The CDR3 in this case is CASSGQYSGNTIYF. The nucleotide sequence reads TGCGCCAGCAGCGGACAGTACTCTGGAAACACCATATATTTT.